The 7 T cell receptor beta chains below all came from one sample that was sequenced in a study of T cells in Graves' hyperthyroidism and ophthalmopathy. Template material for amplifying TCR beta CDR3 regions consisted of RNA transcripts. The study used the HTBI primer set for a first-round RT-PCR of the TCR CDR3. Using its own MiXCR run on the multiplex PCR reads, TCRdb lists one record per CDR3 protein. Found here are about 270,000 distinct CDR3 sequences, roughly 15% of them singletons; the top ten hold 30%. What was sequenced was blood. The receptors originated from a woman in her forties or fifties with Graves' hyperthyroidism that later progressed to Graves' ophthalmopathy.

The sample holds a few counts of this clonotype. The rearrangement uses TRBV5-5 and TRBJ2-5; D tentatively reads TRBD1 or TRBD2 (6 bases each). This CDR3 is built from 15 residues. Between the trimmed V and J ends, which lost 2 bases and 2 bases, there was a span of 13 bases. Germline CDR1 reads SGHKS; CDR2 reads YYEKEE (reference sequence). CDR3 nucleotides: TGTGCCAGCAGCTTACCGAGGGGGAGGCAAGAGACCCAGTACTTC. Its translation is CASSLPRGRQETQYF. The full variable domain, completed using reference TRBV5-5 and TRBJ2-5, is DAGVTQSPTHLIKTRGQQVTLRCSPISGHKSVSWYQQVLGQGPQFIFQYYEKEERGRGNFPDRFSARQFPNYSSELNVNALLLGDSALYLCASSLPRGRQETQYFGPGTRLLVL.

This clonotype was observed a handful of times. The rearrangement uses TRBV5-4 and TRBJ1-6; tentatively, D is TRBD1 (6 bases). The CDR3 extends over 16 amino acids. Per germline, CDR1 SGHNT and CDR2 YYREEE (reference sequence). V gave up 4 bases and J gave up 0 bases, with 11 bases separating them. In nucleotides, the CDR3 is TGTGCCAGCAGCCAAGACAGGAACTCCTATAATTCACCCCTCCACTTT. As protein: CASSQDRNSYNSPLHF.

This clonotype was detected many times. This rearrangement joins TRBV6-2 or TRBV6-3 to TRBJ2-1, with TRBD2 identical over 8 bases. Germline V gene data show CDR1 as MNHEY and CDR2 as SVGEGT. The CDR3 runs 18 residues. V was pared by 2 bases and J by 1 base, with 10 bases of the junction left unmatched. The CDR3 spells CASSYLGTSGRSYNEQFF. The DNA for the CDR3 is TGTGCCAGCAGTTACCTCGGCACTAGCGGAAGATCCTACAATGAGCAGTTCTTC.

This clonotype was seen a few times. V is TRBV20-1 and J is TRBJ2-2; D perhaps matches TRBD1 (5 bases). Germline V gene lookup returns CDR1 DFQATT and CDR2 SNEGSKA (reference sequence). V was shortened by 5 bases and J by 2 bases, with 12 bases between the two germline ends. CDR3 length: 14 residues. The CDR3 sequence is CSAPGRVNTGELFF. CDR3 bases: TGCAGTGCTCCGGGCAGGGTAAACACCGGGGAGCTGTTTTTT.

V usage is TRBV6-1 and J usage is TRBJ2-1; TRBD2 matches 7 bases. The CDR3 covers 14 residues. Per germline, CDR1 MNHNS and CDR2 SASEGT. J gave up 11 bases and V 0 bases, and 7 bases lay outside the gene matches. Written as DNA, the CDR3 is TGTGCCAGCAGTGAAGCGGGAGGGCCGTCAAAGCAGTTCTTC. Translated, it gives CASSEAGGPSKQFF.

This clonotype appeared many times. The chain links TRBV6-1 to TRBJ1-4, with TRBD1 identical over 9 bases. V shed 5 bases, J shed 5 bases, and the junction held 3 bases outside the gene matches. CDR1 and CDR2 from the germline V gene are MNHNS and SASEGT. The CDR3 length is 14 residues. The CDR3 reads CASSSGQGNEKLFF. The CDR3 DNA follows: TGTGCCAGCAGTTCGGGACAGGGCAATGAAAAACTGTTTTTT.

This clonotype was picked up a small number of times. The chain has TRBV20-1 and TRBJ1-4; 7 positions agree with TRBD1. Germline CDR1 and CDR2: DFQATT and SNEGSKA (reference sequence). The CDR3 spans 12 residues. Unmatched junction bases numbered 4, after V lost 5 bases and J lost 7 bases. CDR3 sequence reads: CSAGQEGEKLFF. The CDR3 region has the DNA TGCAGTGCTGGACAGGAAGGTGAAAAACTGTTTTTT.